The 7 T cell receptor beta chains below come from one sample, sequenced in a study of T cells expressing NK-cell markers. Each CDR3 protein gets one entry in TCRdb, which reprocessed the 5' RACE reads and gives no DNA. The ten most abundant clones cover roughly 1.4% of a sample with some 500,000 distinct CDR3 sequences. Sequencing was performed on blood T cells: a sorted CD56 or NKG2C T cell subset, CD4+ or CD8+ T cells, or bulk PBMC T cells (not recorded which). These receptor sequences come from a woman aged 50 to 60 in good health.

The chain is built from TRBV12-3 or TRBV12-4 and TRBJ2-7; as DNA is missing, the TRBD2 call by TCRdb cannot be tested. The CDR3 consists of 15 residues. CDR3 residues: CASSPLGLSDYEQYF.

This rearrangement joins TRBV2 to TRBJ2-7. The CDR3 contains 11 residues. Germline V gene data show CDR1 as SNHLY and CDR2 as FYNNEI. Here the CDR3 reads CASRGLKQQYF.

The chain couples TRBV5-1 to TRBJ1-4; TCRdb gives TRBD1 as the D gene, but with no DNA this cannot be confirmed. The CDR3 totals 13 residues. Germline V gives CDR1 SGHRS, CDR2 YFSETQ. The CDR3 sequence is CASKDRSNEKLFF.

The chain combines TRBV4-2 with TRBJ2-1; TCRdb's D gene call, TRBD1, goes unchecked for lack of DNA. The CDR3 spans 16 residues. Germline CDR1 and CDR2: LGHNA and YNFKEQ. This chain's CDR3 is CASSQEWTGPLDEQFF.

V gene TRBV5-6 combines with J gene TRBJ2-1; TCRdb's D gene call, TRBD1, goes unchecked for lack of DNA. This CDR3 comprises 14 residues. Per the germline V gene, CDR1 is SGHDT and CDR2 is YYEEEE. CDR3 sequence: CASSFYGIPNEQFF.

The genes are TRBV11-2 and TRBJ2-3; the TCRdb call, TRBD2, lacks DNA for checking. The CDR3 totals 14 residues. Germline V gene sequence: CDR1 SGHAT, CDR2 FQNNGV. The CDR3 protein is CASRNLAGGPTQYF.

The CDR3 spells CASSLEGRAATDTQYF. The chain combines TRBV7-6 with TRBJ2-3; TCRdb selects TRBD1, and the lack of DNA leaves this call unchecked. The CDR3 contains 16 residues. CDR1 is SGHVS, CDR2 FNYEAQ, per germline.